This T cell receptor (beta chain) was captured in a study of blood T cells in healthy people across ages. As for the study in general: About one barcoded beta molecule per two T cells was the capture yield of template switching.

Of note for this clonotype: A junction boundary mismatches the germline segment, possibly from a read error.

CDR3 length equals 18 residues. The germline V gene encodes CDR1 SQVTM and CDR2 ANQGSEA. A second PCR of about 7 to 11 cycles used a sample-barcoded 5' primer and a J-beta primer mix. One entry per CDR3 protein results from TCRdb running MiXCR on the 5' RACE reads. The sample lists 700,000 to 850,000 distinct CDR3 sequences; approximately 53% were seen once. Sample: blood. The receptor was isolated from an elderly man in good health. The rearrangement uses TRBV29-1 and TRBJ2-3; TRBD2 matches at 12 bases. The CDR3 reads CSVRKGWPSGRATDTRYF. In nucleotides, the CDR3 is TGCAGCGTTCGAAAAGGGTGGCCTAGCGGGAGGGCCACAGATACGCGGTATTTT.